Listed below are T cell receptor beta chains from one sample, sequenced in a study of T cell repertoires in cytomegalovirus infection. TCRdb independently ran MiXCR on the reads; one entry per CDR3 protein. The sample lists 640,000 or so distinct CDR3 sequences, around a third seen once, with 15% to 20% in the top ten. Their antigens are not known. The sequencing here drew on cultured PBMCs, taken from culture after CMV antigen stimulation. The receptors were gathered from a human donor in good health (CMV status not recorded). Some clones in this sample may be carry-over from other donors' samples. Both conserved end residues are part of each CDR3. A D gene is named only where the DNA matches it firmly. For some rows the clone size is stated as once, few or many, or as a class when expanded; others skip it.

CASSSTTTGELFF	TGTGCCAGCAGCTCTACAACCACCGGGGAGCTGTTTTTT	NA	TRBV12-3/TRBV12-4	TRBJ2-2	NA
CAISELGGQETQYF	TGTGCCATCAGTGAGCTGGGGGGGCAAGAGACCCAGTACTTC	TRBD2	TRBV10-3	TRBJ2-5	NA
CASSGQEAYGYTF	TGTGCCAGCAGCGGACAGGAAGCATATGGCTACACCTTC	TRBD1	TRBV7-6	TRBJ1-2	NA
CATRQGLDSPLHF	TGTGCCACCCGACAGGGGCTGGATTCACCCCTCCACTTT	TRBD1	TRBV7-8	TRBJ1-6	NA
CASSGNNDQRYEQYF	TGTGCCAGCAGCGGTAATAACGACCAACGATACGAGCAGTACTTC	NA	TRBV11-2	TRBJ2-7	NA
CATSPVGGSTGELFF	TGTGCCACCTCCCCGGTGGGAGGGTCGACCGGGGAGCTGTTTTTT	TRBD2	TRBV6-6	TRBJ2-2	NA
CASSDFSNQPQHF	TGTGCCAGCAGTGATTTTAGCAATCAGCCCCAGCATTTT	NA	TRBV6-1	TRBJ1-5	NA
CASSFFRGTYEQYF	TGTGCCAGCAGCTTCTTCAGGGGAACCTACGAGCAGTACTTC	NA	TRBV7-2	TRBJ2-7	once
CASGVFQHF	TGTGCCAGTGGGGTGTTCCAGCATTTT	NA	TRBV19	TRBJ1-5	NA
CASSHREKQETQYF	TGTGCCAGCAGCCACAGGGAGAAACAAGAGACCCAGTACTTC	NA	TRBV7-9	TRBJ2-5	NA
CAISIGRDGYTF	TGTGCCATCAGTATCGGCAGGGACGGCTACACCTTC	NA	TRBV10-3	TRBJ1-2	NA
CASSLPPGRMSEQFF	TGTGCCAGCAGCTTACCACCTGGGCGTATGTCTGAGCAGTTCTTC	NA	TRBV5-4	TRBJ2-1	NA
CASSLGPPYNEQFF	TGTGCCAGCAGCTTAGGACCTCCCTACAATGAGCAGTTCTTC	NA	TRBV5-4	TRBJ2-1	few
CASSQEQSPRGLRTDTQYF	TGCGCCAGCAGCCAAGAACAAAGTCCCAGAGGCCTCCGCACAGATACGCAGTATTTT	NA	TRBV4-1	TRBJ2-3	NA
CASSLRGQSTDTQYF	TGTGCCAGCAGCTTAAGGGGGCAGAGCACAGATACGCAGTATTTT	TRBD1	TRBV7-2	TRBJ2-3	many
CASSRSGSRTDTQYF	TGTGCCAGCTCACGTAGCGGAAGTCGCACAGATACGCAGTATTTT	NA	TRBV18	TRBJ2-3	few
CASSLRPGTGFTTDTQYF	TGTGCCAGCAGCTTACGTCCCGGGACAGGATTCACCACAGATACGCAGTATTTT	TRBD1	TRBV7-2	TRBJ2-3	many
CSVDLGSSNTEAFF	TGCAGCGTTGATTTAGGGAGTTCGAACACTGAAGCTTTCTTT	NA	TRBV29-1	TRBJ1-1	NA
CASGMRQDLGNTIYF	TGTGCCAGCGGAATGCGACAGGACCTAGGAAACACCATATATTTT	NA	TRBV6-1	TRBJ1-3	few
CASSLGDLRGPKETQYF	TGTGCCAGCAGCTTAGGTGACCTCAGGGGCCCCAAAGAGACCCAGTACTTC	NA	TRBV7-8	TRBJ2-5	NA
CSARNPTSATDTQYF	TGCAGTGCTAGAAACCCGACTAGCGCCACAGATACGCAGTATTTT	TRBD2	TRBV20-1	TRBJ2-3	NA
CASSLGPTQGNTQYF	TGTGCCAGCAGCTTAGGGCCCACGCAAGGGAATACGCAGTATTTT	NA	TRBV7-2	TRBJ2-3	NA
CASSLENVAGGDTQYF	TGTGCCAGCAGCTTGGAGAACGTAGCGGGGGGTGATACGCAGTATTTT	TRBD2	TRBV7-2	TRBJ2-3	many
CASSLPSGGAFQETQYF	TGTGCCAGCAGCTTGCCTAGCGGGGGGGCCTTCCAAGAGACCCAGTACTTC	TRBD2	TRBV5-4	TRBJ2-5	NA
CASSPRDRLNEQFF	TGTGCCAGTAGTCCACGGGACAGGTTGAATGAGCAGTTCTTC	TRBD1	TRBV19	TRBJ2-1	NA
CASSPGLPDSIF	TGTGCCAGCAGCCCGGGACTTCCAGATTCGATCTTC	NA	TRBV7-9	TRBJ2-1	NA
CASSRPISGPSSYNEQFF	TGTGCCAGCAGCCGACCGATCAGCGGGCCGAGCTCCTACAATGAGCAGTTCTTC	NA	TRBV7-2	TRBJ2-1	few
CASTSGSDTQYF	TGTGCCAGCACCTCAGGGTCAGATACGCAGTATTTT	NA	TRBV27	TRBJ2-3	NA
CASSLGGGETEKLFF	TGTGCCAGCAGCTTAGGTGGCGGAGAGACGGAAAAACTGTTTTTT	NA	TRBV7-6	TRBJ1-4	many
CASIPGGSYNEQFF	TGTGCCAGCATCCCCGGGGGCTCCTACAATGAGCAGTTCTTC	NA	TRBV7-9	TRBJ2-1	few
CASTSSGEQYF	TGTGCCAGCACCAGCTCCGGCGAGCAGTACTTC	NA	TRBV6-2/TRBV6-3	TRBJ2-7	NA
CASKGARDRGTYEQYF	TGTGCCAGCAAAGGAGCCCGGGACAGGGGGACCTACGAGCAGTACTTC	TRBD1	TRBV2	TRBJ2-7	NA
CASSQVNQGEEQFF	TGTGCCAGCAGCCAAGTCAACCAGGGAGAAGAGCAGTTCTTC	NA	TRBV4-2	TRBJ2-1	many
CASSPPGGQWDNEQFF	TGTGCCAGCAGTCCTCCGGGGGGGCAGTGGGACAATGAGCAGTTCTTC	TRBD2	TRBV12-3/TRBV12-4	TRBJ2-1	few
CASSLGRTFRGTEAFF	TGTGCCAGCAGTTTGGGACGGACATTTCGTGGCACTGAAGCTTTCTTT	NA	TRBV6-2/TRBV6-3	TRBJ1-1	NA
CASSVQGGETQYF	TGTGCCAGCAGTGTACAGGGGGGGGAGACCCAGTACTTC	NA	TRBV27	TRBJ2-5	few
CASSPTPEETQYF	TGTGCCAGCAGCCCCACGCCAGAAGAGACCCAGTACTTC	NA	TRBV5-4	TRBJ2-5	NA
CSVPGTADSNQPQHF	TGCAGTGTACCCGGGACAGCGGATAGCAATCAGCCCCAGCATTTT	TRBD1	TRBV20-1	TRBJ1-5	few
CASSLDPKRGNTDTQYF	TGTGCCAGCAGCTTAGATCCTAAGCGGGGGAACACAGATACGCAGTATTTT	TRBD2	TRBV7-2	TRBJ2-3	few
CASSQGTGRYEQFF	TGCGCCAGCAGCCAAGGCACAGGGAGGTATGAGCAGTTCTTC	NA	TRBV4-3	TRBJ2-1	few
CSARELAGGEQFF	TGCAGTGCTAGGGAACTAGCGGGAGGAGAGCAGTTCTTC	TRBD2	TRBV20-1	TRBJ2-1	NA
CASSHIAPQGRETEAFF	TGCGCCAGCAGCCACATTGCACCCCAGGGGAGGGAAACTGAAGCTTTCTTT	NA	TRBV4-1	TRBJ1-1	NA
CAIKQDLEETQYF	TGTGCCATCAAGCAGGACCTGGAAGAGACCCAGTACTTC	NA	TRBV10-3	TRBJ2-5	NA